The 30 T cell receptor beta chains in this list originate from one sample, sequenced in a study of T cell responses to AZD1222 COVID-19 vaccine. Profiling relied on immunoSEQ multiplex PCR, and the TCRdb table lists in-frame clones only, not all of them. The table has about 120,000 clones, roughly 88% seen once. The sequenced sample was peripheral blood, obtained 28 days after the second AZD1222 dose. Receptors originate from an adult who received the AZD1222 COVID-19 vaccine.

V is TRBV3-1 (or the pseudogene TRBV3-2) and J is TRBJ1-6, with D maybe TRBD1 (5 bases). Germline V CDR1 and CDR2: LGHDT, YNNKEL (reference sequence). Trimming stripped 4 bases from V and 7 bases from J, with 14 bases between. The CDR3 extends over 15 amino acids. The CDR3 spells CASSPGGRQNSPLHF. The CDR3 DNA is TGTGCCAGCAGCCCCGGGGGTCGACAGAATTCACCCCTCCACTTT.

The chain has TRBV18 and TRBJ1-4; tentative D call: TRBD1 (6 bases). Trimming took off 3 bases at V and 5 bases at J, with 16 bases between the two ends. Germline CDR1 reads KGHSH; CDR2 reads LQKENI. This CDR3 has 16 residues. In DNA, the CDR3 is TGTGCCAGCTCACCGATTCAGGGGATGATGAATGAAAAACTGTTTTTT. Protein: CASSPIQGMMNEKLFF.

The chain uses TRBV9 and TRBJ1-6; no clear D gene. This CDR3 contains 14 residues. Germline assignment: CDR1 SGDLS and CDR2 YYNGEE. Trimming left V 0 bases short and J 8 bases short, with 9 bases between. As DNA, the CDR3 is TGTGCCAGCAGCGTAGACATCAGAGATTCACCCCTCCACTTT. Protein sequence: CASSVDIRDSPLHF.

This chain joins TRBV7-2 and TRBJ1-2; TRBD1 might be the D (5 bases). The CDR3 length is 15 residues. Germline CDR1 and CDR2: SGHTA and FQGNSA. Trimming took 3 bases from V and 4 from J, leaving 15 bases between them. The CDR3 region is CASSFGPQAPYGYTF. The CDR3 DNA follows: TGTGCCAGCAGCTTCGGTCCACAGGCTCCCTATGGCTACACCTTC.

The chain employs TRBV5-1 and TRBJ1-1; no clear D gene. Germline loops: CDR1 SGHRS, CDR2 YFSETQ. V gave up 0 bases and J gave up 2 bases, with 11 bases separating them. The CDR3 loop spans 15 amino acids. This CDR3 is CASSLAEGFNTEAFF. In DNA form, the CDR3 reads TGCGCCAGCAGCTTGGCCGAGGGCTTTAACACTGAAGCTTTCTTT.

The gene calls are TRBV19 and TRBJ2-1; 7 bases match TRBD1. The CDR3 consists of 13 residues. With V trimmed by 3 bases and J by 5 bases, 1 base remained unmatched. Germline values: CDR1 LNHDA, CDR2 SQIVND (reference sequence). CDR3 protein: CASSIRGNNEQFF. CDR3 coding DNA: TGTGCCAGTAGTATCAGGGGGAACAATGAGCAGTTCTTC. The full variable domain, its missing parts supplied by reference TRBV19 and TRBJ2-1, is DGGITQSPKYLFRKEGQNVTLSCEQNLNHDAMYWYRQDPGQGLRLIYYSQIVNDFQKGDIAEGYSVSREKKESFPLTVTSAQKNPTAFYLCASSIRGNNEQFFGPGTRLTVL.

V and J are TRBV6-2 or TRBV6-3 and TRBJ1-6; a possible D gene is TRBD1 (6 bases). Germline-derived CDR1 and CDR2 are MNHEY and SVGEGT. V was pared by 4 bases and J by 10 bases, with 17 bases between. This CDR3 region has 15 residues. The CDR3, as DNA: TGTGCCAGCAGTTCAATCGGGGGCCTTCGCTCACCCCTCCACTTT. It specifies CASSSIGGLRSPLHF.

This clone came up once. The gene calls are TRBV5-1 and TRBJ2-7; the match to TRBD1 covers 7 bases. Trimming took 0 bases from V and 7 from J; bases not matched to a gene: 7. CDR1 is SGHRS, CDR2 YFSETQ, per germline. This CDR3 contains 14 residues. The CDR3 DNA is TGCGCCAGCAGCTTGGATAGGGGGCCCCGGGAGCAGTACTTC. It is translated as CASSLDRGPREQYF.

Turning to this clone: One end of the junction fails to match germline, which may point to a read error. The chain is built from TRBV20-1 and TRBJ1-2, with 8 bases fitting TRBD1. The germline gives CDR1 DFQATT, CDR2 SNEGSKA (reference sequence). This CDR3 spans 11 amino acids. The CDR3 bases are TGCAGTGCTAGACCCGCGGACAGGGAGCACTTC. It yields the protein CSARPADREHF.

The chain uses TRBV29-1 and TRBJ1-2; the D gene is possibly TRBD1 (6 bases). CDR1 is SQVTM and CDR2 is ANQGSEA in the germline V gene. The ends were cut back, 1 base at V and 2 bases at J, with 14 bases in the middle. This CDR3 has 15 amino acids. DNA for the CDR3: TGCAGCGTTGAAGTCACGGTGACAGGAAACTATGGCTACACCTTC. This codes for CSVEVTVTGNYGYTF.

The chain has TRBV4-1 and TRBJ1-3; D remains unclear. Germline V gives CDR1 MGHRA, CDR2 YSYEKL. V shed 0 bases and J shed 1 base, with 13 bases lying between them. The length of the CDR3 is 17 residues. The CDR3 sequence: CASSQDVVTSSGNTIYF. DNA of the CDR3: TGCGCCAGCAGCCAAGATGTGGTGACGAGTTCTGGAAACACCATATATTTT.

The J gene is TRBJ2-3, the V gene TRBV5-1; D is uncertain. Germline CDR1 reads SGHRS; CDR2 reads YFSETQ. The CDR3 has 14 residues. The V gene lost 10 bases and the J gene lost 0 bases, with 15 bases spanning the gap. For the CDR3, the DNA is TGCGCCTCAAAGGAGATCTCTAGCACAGATACGCAGTATTTT. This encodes CASKEISSTDTQYF.

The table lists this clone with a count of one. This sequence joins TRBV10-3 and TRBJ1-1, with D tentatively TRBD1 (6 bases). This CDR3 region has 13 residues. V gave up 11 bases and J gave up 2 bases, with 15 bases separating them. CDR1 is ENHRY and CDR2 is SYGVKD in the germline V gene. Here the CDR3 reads CAGKDSLNTEAFF. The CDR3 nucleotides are TGTGCCGGTAAGGACAGCCTAAACACTGAAGCTTTCTTT.

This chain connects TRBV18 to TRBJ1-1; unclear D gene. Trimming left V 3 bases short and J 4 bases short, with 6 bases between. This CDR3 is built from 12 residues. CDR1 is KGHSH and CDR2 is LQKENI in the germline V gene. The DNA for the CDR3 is TGTGCCAGCTCACCTAGGTCCACTGAAGCTTTCTTT. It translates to CASSPRSTEAFF.

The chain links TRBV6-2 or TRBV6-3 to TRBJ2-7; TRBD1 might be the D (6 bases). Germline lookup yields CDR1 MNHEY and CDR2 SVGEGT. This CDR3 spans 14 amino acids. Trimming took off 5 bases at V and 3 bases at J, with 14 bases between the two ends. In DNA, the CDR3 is TGTGCCAGCAGTAAACCCGGGACACGCTACGAGCAGTACTTC. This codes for CASSKPGTRYEQYF.

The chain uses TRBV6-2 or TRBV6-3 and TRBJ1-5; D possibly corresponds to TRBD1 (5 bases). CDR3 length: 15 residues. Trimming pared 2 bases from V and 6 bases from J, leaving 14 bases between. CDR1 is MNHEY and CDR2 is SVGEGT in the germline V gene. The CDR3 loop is CASSYGSGEAQPQHF. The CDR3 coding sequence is TGTGCCAGCAGTTACGGCTCGGGGGAAGCTCAGCCCCAGCATTTT.

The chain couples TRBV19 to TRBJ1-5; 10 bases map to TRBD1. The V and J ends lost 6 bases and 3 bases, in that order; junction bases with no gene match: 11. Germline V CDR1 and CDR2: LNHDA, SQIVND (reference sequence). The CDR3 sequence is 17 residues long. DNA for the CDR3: TGTGCCAGTAGCCTCGATGGGACAGGGGAACTCAATCAGCCCCAGCATTTT. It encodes CASSLDGTGELNQPQHF.

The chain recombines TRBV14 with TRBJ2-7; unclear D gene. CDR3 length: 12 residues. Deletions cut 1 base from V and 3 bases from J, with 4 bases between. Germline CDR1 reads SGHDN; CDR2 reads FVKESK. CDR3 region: CASSQVIYEQYF. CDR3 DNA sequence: TGTGCCAGCAGCCAAGTTATCTACGAGCAGTACTTC.

CDR3 amino acids: CASSRLAGPQETQYF. The CDR3 bases are TGTGCCAGCAGCCGCTTAGCGGGGCCCCAAGAGACCCAGTACTTC. The V gene is TRBV7-2, the J gene TRBJ2-5; 8 bases are a match to TRBD2. The V gene's germline CDR1 is SGHTA and CDR2 FQGNSA. The CDR3 loop spans 15 amino acids. V was pared by 5 bases and J by 1 base, with 6 bases of the junction left unmatched.

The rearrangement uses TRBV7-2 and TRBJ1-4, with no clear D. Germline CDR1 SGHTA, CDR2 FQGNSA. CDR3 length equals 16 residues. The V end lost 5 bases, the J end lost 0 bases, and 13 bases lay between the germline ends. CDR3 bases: TGTGCCAGCAGCCTAGGGCAGGTTACAACTAATGAAAAACTGTTTTTT. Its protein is CASSLGQVTTNEKLFF.

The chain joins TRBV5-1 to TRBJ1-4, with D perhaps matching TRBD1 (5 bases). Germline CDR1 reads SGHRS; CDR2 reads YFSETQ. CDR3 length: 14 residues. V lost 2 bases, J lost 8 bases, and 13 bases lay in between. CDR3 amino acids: CASSLGGAEEKLFF. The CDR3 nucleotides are TGCGCCAGCAGCTTAGGAGGGGCGGAGGAAAAACTGTTTTTT.

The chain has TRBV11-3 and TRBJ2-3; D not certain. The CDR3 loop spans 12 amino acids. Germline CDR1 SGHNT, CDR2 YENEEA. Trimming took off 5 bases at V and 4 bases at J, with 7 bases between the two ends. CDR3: CASSHPPDTQYF. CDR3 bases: TGTGCCAGCAGCCACCCCCCAGATACGCAGTATTTT.

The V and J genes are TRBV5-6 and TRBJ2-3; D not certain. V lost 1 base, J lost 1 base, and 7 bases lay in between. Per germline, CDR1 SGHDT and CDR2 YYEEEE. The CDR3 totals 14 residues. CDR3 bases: TGTGCCAGCAGCTTGATATCTGGCACAGATACGCAGTATTTT. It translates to CASSLISGTDTQYF. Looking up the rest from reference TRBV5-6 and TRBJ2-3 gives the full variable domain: DAGVTQSPTHLIKTRGQQVTLRCSPKSGHDTVSWYQQALGQGPQFIFQYYEEEERQRGNFPDRFSGHQFPNYSSELNVNALLLGDSALYLCASSLISGTDTQYFGPGTRLTVL.

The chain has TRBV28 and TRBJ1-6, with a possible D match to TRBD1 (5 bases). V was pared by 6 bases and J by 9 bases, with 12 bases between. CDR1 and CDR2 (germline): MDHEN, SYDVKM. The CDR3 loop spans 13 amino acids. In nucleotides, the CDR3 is TGTGCCAGCAGGCCCGGGGGGGTTTCACCCCTCCACTTT. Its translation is CASRPGGVSPLHF.

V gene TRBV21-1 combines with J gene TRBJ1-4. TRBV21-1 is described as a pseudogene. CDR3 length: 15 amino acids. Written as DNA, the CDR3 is TGTGCCAGCAGAAGGGCCCGGGGGACTAATGAAAAACTGTTTTTT. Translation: CASRRARGTNEKLFF.

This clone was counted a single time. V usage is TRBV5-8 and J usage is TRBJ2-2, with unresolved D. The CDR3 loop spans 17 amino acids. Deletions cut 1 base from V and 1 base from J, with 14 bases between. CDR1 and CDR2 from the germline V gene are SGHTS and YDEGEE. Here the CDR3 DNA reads TGTGCCAGCAGCTTGAGTTGGGGTCCTAAGAACACCGGGGAGCTGTTTTTT. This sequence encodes CASSLSWGPKNTGELFF. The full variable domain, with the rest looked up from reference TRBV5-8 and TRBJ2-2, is EAGVTQSPTHLIKTRGQQATLRCSPISGHTSVYWYQQALGLGLQFLLWYDEGEERNRGNFPPRFSGRQFPNYSSELNVNALELEDSALYLCASSLSWGPKNTGELFFGEGSRLTVL.

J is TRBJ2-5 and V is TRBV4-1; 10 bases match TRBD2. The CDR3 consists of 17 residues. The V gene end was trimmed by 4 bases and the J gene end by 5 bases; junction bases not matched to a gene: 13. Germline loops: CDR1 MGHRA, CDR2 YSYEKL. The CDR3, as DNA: TGCGCCAGCAGCCCGAAGCTGTTCGGACTAGCGGTGGAGACCCAGTACTTC. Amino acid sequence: CASSPKLFGLAVETQYF.

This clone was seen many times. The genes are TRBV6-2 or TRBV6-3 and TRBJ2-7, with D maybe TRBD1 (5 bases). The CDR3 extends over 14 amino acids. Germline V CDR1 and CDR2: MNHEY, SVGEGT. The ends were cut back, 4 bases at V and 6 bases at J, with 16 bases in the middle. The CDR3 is CASSSQDTSFEQYF. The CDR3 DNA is TGTGCCAGCAGTTCGCAGGACACGTCGTTCGAGCAGTACTTC.

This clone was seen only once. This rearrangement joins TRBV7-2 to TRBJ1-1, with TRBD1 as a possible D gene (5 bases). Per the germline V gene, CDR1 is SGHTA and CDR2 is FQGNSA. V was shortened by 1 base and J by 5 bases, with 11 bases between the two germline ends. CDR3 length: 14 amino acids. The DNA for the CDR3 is TGTGCCAGCAGCTTAGGCGCAGGGCGGACTGAAGCTTTCTTT. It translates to CASSLGAGRTEAFF.

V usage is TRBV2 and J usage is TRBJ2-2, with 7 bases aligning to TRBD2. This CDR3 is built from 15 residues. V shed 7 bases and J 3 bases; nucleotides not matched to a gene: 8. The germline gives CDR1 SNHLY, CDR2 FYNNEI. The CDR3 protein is CASMAGERYTGELFF. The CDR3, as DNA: TGTGCCAGCATGGCGGGGGAAAGGTACACCGGGGAGCTGTTTTTT.